This T cell receptor beta chain was profiled in a study of shared clonotypes between healthy human individuals. This CDR3 region has 13 residues. Per germline, CDR1 SGHNT and CDR2 YENEEA. Trimming removed 4 bases at V and 10 bases at J, with 16 bases between. Per sorted-subset replicate PCR, input was 200 to 250 ng DNA, representing some 30,000 T cell genomes. Sequencing was performed with immunoSEQ multiplex PCR; in TCRdb, only in-frame clones are kept and a portion is missing. The table records about 1.1 million clones, about 80% of them present only once. This rearrangement joins TRBV11-3 to TRBJ1-1; D is unclear. The source of this sequence is a young man in good health. Some clones in this sample may be carry-over from other donors' samples. The sequencing input was memory CD4+ T cells from PBMCs. Subset indicated: CD45RA-negative fraction. CDR3 sequence: CASSSGRDTRAFF. For the CDR3, the DNA is TGTGCCAGCAGCTCCGGCCGTGACACTCGAGCTTTCTTT.